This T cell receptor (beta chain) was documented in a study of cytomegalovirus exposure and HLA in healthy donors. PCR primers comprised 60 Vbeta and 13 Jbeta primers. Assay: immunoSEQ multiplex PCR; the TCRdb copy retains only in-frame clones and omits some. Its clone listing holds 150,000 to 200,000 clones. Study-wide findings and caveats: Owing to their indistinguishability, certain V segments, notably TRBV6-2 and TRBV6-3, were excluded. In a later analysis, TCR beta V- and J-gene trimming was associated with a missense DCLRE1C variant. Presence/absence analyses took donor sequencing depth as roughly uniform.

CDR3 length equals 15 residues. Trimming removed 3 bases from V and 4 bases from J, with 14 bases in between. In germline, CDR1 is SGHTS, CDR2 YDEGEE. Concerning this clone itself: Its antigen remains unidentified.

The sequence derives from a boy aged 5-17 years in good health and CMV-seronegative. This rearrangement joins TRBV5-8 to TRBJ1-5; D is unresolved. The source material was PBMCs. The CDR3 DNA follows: TGTGCCAGCAGCTGGAACCAGGATCGGAATCAGCCCCAGCATTTT. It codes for CASSWNQDRNQPQHF.